These T cell receptor beta chains were read from a single sample in a study of cytomegalovirus exposure and HLA in healthy donors. Generated by immunoSEQ multiplex PCR, the TCRdb table keeps only in-frame clones and is missing some. The table shows some 180,000 clones, with around 80% occurring only once. Input material: PBMCs. The origin of the receptors is a woman in her twenties or thirties in good health and CMV-seronegative. CDR3s include the opening cysteine and the closing phenylalanine or tryptophan. The order of the fields is V gene, clone size, J gene, D gene, CDR3 protein, CDR3 DNA. The D gene is left open where the match is weak. The size field is filled for only some rows; it gives once, few, many or a size class.

V gene: TRBV7-2; clone size: -; J gene: TRBJ2-5; D gene: TRBD2; CDR3 protein: CASSLDFGAGGETQYF; CDR3 DNA: TGTGCCAGCAGCTTAGACTTCGGGGCGGGAGGGGAGACCCAGTACTTC
V gene: TRBV6-6; clone size: -; J gene: TRBJ2-1; D gene: TRBD1; CDR3 protein: CASSSLTGGSYNEQFF; CDR3 DNA: TGTGCCAGCAGTTCCCTGACAGGGGGCTCCTACAATGAGCAGTTCTTC
V gene: TRBV5-6; clone size: -; J gene: TRBJ2-7; D gene: TRBD2; CDR3 protein: CASSPQKGLALGEQYF; CDR3 DNA: TGTGCCAGCAGCCCTCAAAAAGGACTAGCGTTGGGAGAGCAGTACTTC
V gene: TRBV19; clone size: -; J gene: TRBJ1-3; D gene: TRBD1; CDR3 protein: CASSVTGSGNTIYF; CDR3 DNA: TGTGCCAGTAGCGTGACAGGGTCTGGAAACACCATATATTTT
V gene: TRBV9; clone size: -; J gene: TRBJ2-3; D gene: -; CDR3 protein: CASSGTSTQYF; CDR3 DNA: TGTGCCAGCAGCGGTACTAGTACGCAGTATTTT
V gene: TRBV5-1; clone size: -; J gene: TRBJ2-5; D gene: -; CDR3 protein: CASSTSTVQETQYF; CDR3 DNA: TGCGCCAGCAGCACCTCGACAGTACAAGAGACCCAGTACTTC
V gene: TRBV9; clone size: -; J gene: TRBJ2-1; D gene: -; CDR3 protein: CASSVETHNEQFF; CDR3 DNA: TGTGCCAGCAGCGTTGAAACTCACAATGAGCAGTTCTTC
V gene: TRBV4-3; clone size: once; J gene: TRBJ1-2; D gene: TRBD1; CDR3 protein: CASSQGAGQGRGGYTF; CDR3 DNA: TGCGCCAGCAGCCAGGGGGCGGGACAGGGGAGAGGAGGCTACACCTTC
V gene: TRBV6-5; clone size: -; J gene: TRBJ1-5; D gene: -; CDR3 protein: CASSLAKHSNQPQHF; CDR3 DNA: TGTGCCAGCAGTTTAGCCAAGCATAGCAATCAGCCCCAGCATTTT
V gene: TRBV4-3; clone size: -; J gene: TRBJ2-7; D gene: TRBD1; CDR3 protein: CASSQSRDRDFDEQYF; CDR3 DNA: TGCGCCAGCAGCCAGTCCCGGGACAGGGACTTTGACGAGCAGTACTTC
V gene: TRBV10-1; clone size: -; J gene: TRBJ1-5; D gene: -; CDR3 protein: CASSENLNQPQHF; CDR3 DNA: TGCGCCAGCAGTGAAAACCTAAATCAGCCCCAGCATTTT
V gene: TRBV7-3; clone size: -; J gene: TRBJ2-7; D gene: -; CDR3 protein: CASSLTTSSPYEQYF; CDR3 DNA: TGTGCCAGCAGCTTGACGACTAGTTCCCCCTACGAGCAGTACTTC
V gene: TRBV9; clone size: -; J gene: TRBJ2-7; D gene: -; CDR3 protein: CASSVELQGPSSEQYF; CDR3 DNA: TGTGCCAGCAGCGTAGAGCTGCAGGGCCCCTCGTCCGAGCAGTACTTC
V gene: TRBV7-9; clone size: -; J gene: TRBJ2-2; D gene: TRBD1; CDR3 protein: CASSLGQGGHAGELFF; CDR3 DNA: TGTGCCAGCAGCCTCGGACAGGGTGGCCACGCCGGGGAGCTGTTTTTT
V gene: TRBV18; clone size: -; J gene: TRBJ1-4; D gene: TRBD1; CDR3 protein: CASSPGPRAGGEKLFF; CDR3 DNA: TGTGCCAGCTCACCAGGGCCCAGGGCAGGGGGTGAAAAACTGTTTTTT
V gene: TRBV29-1; clone size: -; J gene: TRBJ2-7; D gene: -; CDR3 protein: CSASRGPYEQYF; CDR3 DNA: TGCAGCGCATCGCGGGGGCCCTACGAGCAGTACTTC
V gene: TRBV6-4; clone size: once; J gene: TRBJ1-2; D gene: -; CDR3 protein: CASSEGRGYGYTF; CDR3 DNA: TGTGCCAGCAGTGAAGGGCGCGGGTATGGCTACACCTTC
V gene: TRBV4-1; clone size: -; J gene: TRBJ2-7; D gene: TRBD1; CDR3 protein: CASSQDALGTGVEQYF; CDR3 DNA: TGCGCCAGCAGCCAAGACGCCTTAGGGACAGGGGTCGAGCAGTACTTC
V gene: TRBV4-3; clone size: -; J gene: TRBJ1-2; D gene: -; CDR3 protein: CASSQDNVNRADGYTF; CDR3 DNA: TGCGCCAGCAGCCAAGATAATGTTAACAGAGCAGATGGCTACACCTTC
V gene: TRBV5-1; clone size: few; J gene: TRBJ1-5; D gene: TRBD1; CDR3 protein: CASSFEGQGNQPQHF; CDR3 DNA: TGCGCCAGCAGCTTCGAGGGACAGGGCAATCAGCCCCAGCATTTT